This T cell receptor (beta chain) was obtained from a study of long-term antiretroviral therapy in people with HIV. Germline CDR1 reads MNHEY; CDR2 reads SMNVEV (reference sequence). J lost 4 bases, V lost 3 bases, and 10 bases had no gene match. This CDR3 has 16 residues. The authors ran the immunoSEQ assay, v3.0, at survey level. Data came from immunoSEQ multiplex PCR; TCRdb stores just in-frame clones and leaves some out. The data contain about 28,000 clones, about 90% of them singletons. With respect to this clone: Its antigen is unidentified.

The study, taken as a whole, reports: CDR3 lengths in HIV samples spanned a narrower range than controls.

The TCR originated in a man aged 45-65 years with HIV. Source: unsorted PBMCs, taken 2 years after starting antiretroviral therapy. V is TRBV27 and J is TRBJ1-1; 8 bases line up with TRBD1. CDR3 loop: CASSLLGTGGSTEAFF. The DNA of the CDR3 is TGTGCCAGCAGTTTGTTGGGGACAGGCGGGTCCACTGAAGCTTTCTTT.